This TCR beta chain is from a study of blood T cell repertoires in COVID-19. Study at large: Material from acute and convalescent COVID-19 was sourced from the United States, Italy and Spain. T cells, B-cell-depleted T cells, or PBMCs provided the cDNA or gDNA that served as material.

As originally analysed: Scientists estimated how many nucleated cells there were by amplifying reference gene primers. Libraries were prepared by immunoSEQ multiplex PCR; TCRdb keeps only in-frame clonotypes and omits some of them. D and trimming were read from the DNA, whereas the V and J calls and clone size are those reported in that table. The sample records more than 200,000 clones, roughly 84% being singletons. Sequencing input: peripheral blood. The receptor was derived from a woman in her 40s who had recovered from COVID-19.

CDR3: CASSQETLAGGAGELFF. Written as DNA, the CDR3 is TGTGCCAGCAGCCAAGAAACTTTAGCGGGGGGGGCCGGGGAGCTGTTTTTT. The V gene is TRBV3-1 (or the pseudogene TRBV3-2), the J gene TRBJ2-2; 11 bases line up with TRBD2. CDR3 length equals 17 residues. V dropped 0 bases and J dropped 6; count of bases not matched to a gene: 6. CDR1 is LGHDT and CDR2 is YNNKEL in the germline V gene (reference sequence).